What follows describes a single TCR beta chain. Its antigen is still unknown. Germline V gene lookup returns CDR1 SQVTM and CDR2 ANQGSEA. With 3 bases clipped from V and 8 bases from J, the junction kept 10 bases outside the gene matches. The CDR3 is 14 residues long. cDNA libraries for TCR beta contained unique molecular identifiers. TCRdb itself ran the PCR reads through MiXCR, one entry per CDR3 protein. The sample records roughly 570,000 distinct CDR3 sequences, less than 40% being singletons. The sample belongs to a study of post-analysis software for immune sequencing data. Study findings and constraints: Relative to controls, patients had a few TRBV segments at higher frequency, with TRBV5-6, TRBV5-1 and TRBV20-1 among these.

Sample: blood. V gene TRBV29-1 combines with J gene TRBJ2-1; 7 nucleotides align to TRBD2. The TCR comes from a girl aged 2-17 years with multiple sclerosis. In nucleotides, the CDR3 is TGCAGCGTTGAGCCCTGGGGGGGTAGTTATGAGCAGTTCTTC. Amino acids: CSVEPWGGSYEQFF.